These T cell receptor beta chains were read from a single sample in a study of memory CD4+ T cells and cytomegalovirus serostatus. The data were produced by immunoSEQ multiplex PCR, yet TCRdb's version contains in-frame clones alone and is incomplete. The sample records 45,000 to 50,000 clones, more than 60% being singletons. Sequenced input: memory CD4+ T cells from blood. These receptors came from an adult in good health and CMV-seronegative. Each CDR3 is given with its conserved first and last residue. D genes are given only for firm matches. Only part of the rows carry a size: once, few, many, or a class if the clone is expanded.

>TRBV21-1|.|.|TRBJ1-5
CASSPGTGGNQPQHF
TGTGCCAGCAGCCCCGGGACAGGGGGCAATCAGCCCCAGCATTTT
>TRBV7-2|few|TRBD1|TRBJ1-5
CASSLQGDQPQHF
TGTGCCAGCAGCTTACAGGGGGACCAGCCCCAGCATTTT
>TRBV6-1|medium-sized|.|TRBJ1-5
CASRQGISNQPQHF
TGTGCCAGCAGGCAGGGGATTAGCAATCAGCCCCAGCATTTT
>TRBV27|.|.|TRBJ2-2
CASSLPQGTGELFF
TGTGCCAGCAGTTTACCCCAGGGGACCGGGGAGCTGTTTTTT
>TRBV5-1|.|.|TRBJ2-5
CASSLQAGGETQYF
TGCGCCAGCAGCTTGCAAGCGGGTGGAGAGACCCAGTACTTC
>TRBV15|.|.|TRBJ1-4
CATSRAGTNEKLFF
TGTGCCACCAGCCGGGCTGGAACGAATGAAAAACTGTTTTTT
>TRBV4-2|.|TRBD1|TRBJ1-4
CASSQSGGVNEKLFF
TGTGCCAGCAGCCAGTCAGGGGGCGTTAATGAAAAACTGTTTTTT
>TRBV7-2|.|.|TRBJ1-2
CASSLAQGSGYTF
TGTGCCAGCAGCTTAGCGCAAGGATCTGGCTACACCTTC
>TRBV5-8|.|.|TRBJ1-2
CASSEGRVRSYGYTF
TGTGCCAGTAGTGAAGGCCGGGTTCGGAGCTATGGCTACACCTTC
>TRBV7-2|.|.|TRBJ1-2
CASSLKGGADYGYTF
TGTGCCAGCAGCTTAAAGGGGGGCGCTGACTATGGCTACACCTTC
>TRBV29-1|once|.|TRBJ2-3
CSVDRPPNTQYF
TGCAGCGTTGACAGGCCGCCCAATACGCAGTATTTT
>TRBV7-2|.|TRBD1|TRBJ1-2
CASSRDRRMSGYTF
TGTGCCAGCAGTAGGGACAGGAGGATGAGTGGCTACACCTTC
>TRBV4-1|medium-sized|TRBD1|TRBJ2-2
CASSQEGGQGTGELFF
TGCGCCAGCAGCCAAGAAGGGGGACAGGGCACCGGGGAGCTGTTTTTT
>TRBV7-3|.|TRBD1|TRBJ1-2
CASSLAGDREGYTF
TGTGCCAGCAGCTTAGCCGGGGACAGGGAAGGCTACACCTTC
>TRBV5-4|.|.|TRBJ1-6
CASSGDQGSSYNSPLHF
TGTGCCAGCAGCGGGGATCAGGGGAGCTCCTATAATTCACCCCTCCACTTT
>TRBV2|.|.|TRBJ1-1
CASSDYRDMNTEAFF
TGTGCCAGCAGTGATTATAGGGATATGAACACTGAAGCTTTCTTT
>TRBV6-1|.|.|TRBJ1-1
CASRPIGEAFF
TGTGCCAGCAGGCCAATCGGTGAAGCTTTCTTT
>TRBV19|.|.|TRBJ1-5
CASSIEETGWNQPQHF
TGTGCCAGTAGTATAGAGGAAACAGGGTGGAATCAGCCCCAGCATTTT
>TRBV7-2|few|.|TRBJ2-7
CASSRGIGEQYF
TGTGCCAGCAGCCGTGGAATCGGAGAGCAGTACTTC
>TRBV5-4|.|TRBD2|TRBJ2-3
CASSREVHKLSSTDTQYF
TGTGCCAGCAGCCGGGAGGTCCACAAGTTATCTAGCACAGATACGCAGTATTTT
>TRBV7-9|.|.|TRBJ2-3
CASSPRVKTNQDTQYF
TGTGCCAGCAGCCCACGGGTAAAAACTAATCAAGATACGCAGTATTTT
>TRBV18|once|TRBD1|TRBJ2-1
CASSPATGLDEQFF
TGTGCCAGCTCACCTGCGACAGGGCTCGATGAGCAGTTCTTC
>TRBV25-1|.|.|TRBJ1-1
CASSEMGRDRAFF
TGTGCCAGCAGTGAAATGGGCAGGGATCGGGCTTTCTTT
>TRBV5-6|once|TRBD2|TRBJ2-3
CASSPVERGAGDTQYF
TGTGCCAGCAGCCCAGTGGAGCGGGGGGCCGGGGATACGCAGTATTTT
>TRBV6-5|.|.|TRBJ2-7
CASNVLGGGNEQYF
TGTGCCAGCAACGTGCTGGGCGGCGGGAACGAGCAGTACTTC
>TRBV19|.|.|TRBJ2-1
CASSKQADEQFF
TGTGCCAGTAGTAAACAGGCGGATGAGCAGTTCTTC
>TRBV5-4|.|.|TRBJ1-2
CASSLEGAGGGYTF
TGTGCCAGCAGCTTGGAGGGTGCGGGGGGCGGCTACACCTTC
>TRBV7-2|few|.|TRBJ1-4
CASTSGRGEDEKLFF
TGTGCCAGCACCTCCGGACGGGGGGAAGATGAAAAACTGTTTTTT
>TRBV6-5|.|.|TRBJ2-2
CASSYAGGSGELFF
TGTGCCAGCAGTTACGCAGGGGGGTCCGGGGAGCTGTTTTTT
>TRBV18|.|.|TRBJ1-1
CASSPNAEGLNTEAFF
TGTGCCAGCTCACCTAATGCCGAGGGGTTGAACACTGAAGCTTTCTTT
>TRBV2|.|TRBD1|TRBJ2-1
CASRPTGNNEQFF
TGTGCCAGCAGGCCGACAGGGAACAATGAGCAGTTCTTC
>TRBV6-1|.|TRBD1|TRBJ2-1
CASSEQGGPMYNEQFF
TGTGCCAGCAGTGAGCAAGGGGGCCCTATGTACAATGAGCAGTTCTTC
>TRBV30|.|.|TRBJ1-2
CAWLPIIANYGYTF
TGTGCCTGGTTACCGATAATAGCTAACTATGGCTACACCTTC
>TRBV7-9|few|.|TRBJ2-7
CASSFRTIYEQYF
TGTGCCAGCAGCTTCCGGACCATTTACGAGCAGTACTTC
>TRBV11-3|once|.|TRBJ1-1
CASSQGMNTEAFF
TGTGCCAGCAGCCAGGGTATGAACACTGAAGCTTTCTTT
>TRBV7-6|.|.|TRBJ1-1
CASSLGVGAEAFF
TGTGCCAGCAGCTTAGGGGTTGGGGCTGAAGCTTTCTTT
>TRBV6-4|.|.|TRBJ2-3
CASSDSYGGTQYF
TGTGCCAGCAGTGACTCGTACGGAGGTACGCAGTATTTT
>TRBV28|.|.|TRBJ1-1
CASSAIQGRSTEAFF
TGTGCCAGCAGTGCTATACAGGGTAGGAGCACTGAAGCTTTCTTT
>TRBV5-5|.|.|TRBJ1-5
CASSFDTINQPQHF
TGTGCCAGCAGCTTCGACACTATCAATCAGCCCCAGCATTTT
>TRBV6-1|.|.|TRBJ2-1
CATLDRGHSSNEQFF
TGTGCCACCCTAGATCGGGGACACTCTTCCAATGAGCAGTTCTTC